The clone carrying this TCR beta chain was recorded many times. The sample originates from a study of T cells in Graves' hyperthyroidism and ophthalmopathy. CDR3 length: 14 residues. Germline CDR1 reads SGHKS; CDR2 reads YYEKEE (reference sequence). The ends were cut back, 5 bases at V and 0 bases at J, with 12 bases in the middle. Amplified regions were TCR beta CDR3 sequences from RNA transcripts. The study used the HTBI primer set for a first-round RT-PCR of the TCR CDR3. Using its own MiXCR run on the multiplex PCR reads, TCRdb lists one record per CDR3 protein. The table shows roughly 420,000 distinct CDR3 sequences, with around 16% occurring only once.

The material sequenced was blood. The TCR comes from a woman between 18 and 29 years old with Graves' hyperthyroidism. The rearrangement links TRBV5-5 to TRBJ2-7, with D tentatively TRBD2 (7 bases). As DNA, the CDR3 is TGTGCCAGCAGGGCAGGGGACTACTCCTACGAGCAGTACTTC. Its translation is CASRAGDYSYEQYF. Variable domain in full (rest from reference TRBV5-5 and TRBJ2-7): DAGVTQSPTHLIKTRGQQVTLRCSPISGHKSVSWYQQVLGQGPQFIFQYYEKEERGRGNFPDRFSARQFPNYSSELNVNALLLGDSALYLCASRAGDYSYEQYFGPGTRLTVT.